This TCR beta chain was sequenced during a study of graft-versus-host responses after intestinal transplantation. Study outcomes and limitations: Clonal ratios of graft-versus-host to host-versus-graft in allografts were high for patients exhibiting graft-donor T cell macrochimerism. Present in recipient marrow, GvH clones included some that appeared first in ileum or blood.

On this clone itself: Its antigen remains unidentified.

Generated by immunoSEQ multiplex PCR, the TCRdb table keeps only in-frame clones and is missing some. The table lists around 88,000 clones, about 91% of them singletons, with 7.6% in the top ten. CDR3 length: 14 residues. Trimming removed 4 bases at V and 3 bases at J, with 11 bases between. Germline V CDR1 and CDR2: SGHRS, YFSETQ. The sample in question was unstimulated CD8+ T cells sorted from spleen or lymph node cells, obtained before transplant. This receptor was taken from a human donor who was the organ donor for an intestinal transplant. The gene calls are TRBV5-1 and TRBJ2-1; D not certain. This chain's CDR3 is CASSDSLDYNEQFF. CDR3 sequence (DNA): TGCGCCAGCAGCGATTCCCTGGACTACAATGAGCAGTTCTTC.